This T cell receptor (beta chain) was recovered during a study of regulatory T cells in long-lasting Graves disease. To make TCR beta libraries, researchers used iRepertoire HTBI primers and Arm-PCR of CDR3 regions. MiXCR was run by TCRdb on the multiplex PCR reads, yielding one entry per CDR3 protein. The sample has some 500,000 distinct CDR3 sequences; roughly 16% are singletons. This sample's time point: newly diagnosed GD, antithyroid drugs for less than 3 months. There was RNA extracted from PBMCs, and the TCR library was made from it. The CDR3 length is 16 residues. Germline-derived CDR1 and CDR2 are SGDLS and YYNGEE. V was clipped by 0 bases and J by 0 bases, with 13 bases between them. This same sample was also part of a study on T cells in Graves' hyperthyroidism and ophthalmopathy.

The specimen comprised peripheral blood mononuclear cells (PBMCs), sampled at new diagnosis, from a patient treated with antithyroid drugs. This clonotype originated in a middle-aged woman with Graves disease. The chain recombines TRBV9 with TRBJ2-7; possible D gene TRBD1, 6 bases. CDR3 in DNA: TGTGCCAGCAGCGTAGAGGGGGACGGGGCCTCCTACGAGCAGTACTTC. It yields the protein CASSVEGDGASYEQYF.